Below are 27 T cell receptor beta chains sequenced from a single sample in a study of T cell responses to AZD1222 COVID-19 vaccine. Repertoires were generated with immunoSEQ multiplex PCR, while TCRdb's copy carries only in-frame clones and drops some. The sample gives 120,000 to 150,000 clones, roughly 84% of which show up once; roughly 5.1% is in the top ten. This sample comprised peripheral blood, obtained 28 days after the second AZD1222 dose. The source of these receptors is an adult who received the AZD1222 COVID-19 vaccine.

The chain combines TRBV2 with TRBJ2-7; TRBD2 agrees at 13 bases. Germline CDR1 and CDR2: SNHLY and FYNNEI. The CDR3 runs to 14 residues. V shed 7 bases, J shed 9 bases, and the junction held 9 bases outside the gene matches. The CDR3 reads CASTGTSGAQGQYF. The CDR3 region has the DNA TGTGCCAGCACCGGGACTAGCGGGGCCCAGGGGCAGTACTTC.

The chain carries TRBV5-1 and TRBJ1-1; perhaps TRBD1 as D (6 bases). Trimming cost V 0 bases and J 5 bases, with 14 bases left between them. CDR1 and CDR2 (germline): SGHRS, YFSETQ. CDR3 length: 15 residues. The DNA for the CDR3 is TGCGCCAGCAGCTTGGAAGTGGGGGCGGGAACTGAAGCTTTCTTT. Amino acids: CASSLEVGAGTEAFF. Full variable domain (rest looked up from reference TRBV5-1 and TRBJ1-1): KAGVTQTPRYLIKTRGQQVTLSCSPISGHRSVSWYQQTPGQGLQFLFEYFSETQRNKGNFPGRFSGRQFSNSRSEMNVSTLELGDSALYLCASSLEVGAGTEAFFGQGTRLTVV.

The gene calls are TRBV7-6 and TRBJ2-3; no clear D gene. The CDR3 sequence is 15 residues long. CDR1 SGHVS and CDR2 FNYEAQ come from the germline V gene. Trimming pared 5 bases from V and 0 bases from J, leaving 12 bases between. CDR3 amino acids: CASSPSILSTDTQYF. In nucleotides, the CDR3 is TGTGCCAGCAGCCCTTCAATCCTTAGCACAGATACGCAGTATTTT.

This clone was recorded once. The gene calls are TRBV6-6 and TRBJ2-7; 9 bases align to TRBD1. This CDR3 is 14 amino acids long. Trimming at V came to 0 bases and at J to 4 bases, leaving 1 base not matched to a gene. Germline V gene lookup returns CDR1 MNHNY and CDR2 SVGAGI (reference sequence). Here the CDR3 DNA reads TGTGCCAGCAGTTACTCGACAGGGGGGTACGAGCAGTACTTC. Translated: CASSYSTGGYEQYF.

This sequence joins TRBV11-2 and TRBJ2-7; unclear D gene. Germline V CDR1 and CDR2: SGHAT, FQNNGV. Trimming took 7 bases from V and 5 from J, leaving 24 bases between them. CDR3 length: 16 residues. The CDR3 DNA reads TGTGCCAGCACCCCCCAAGTTGGGAATCAATTTGACGAGCAGTACTTC. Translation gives CASTPQVGNQFDEQYF.

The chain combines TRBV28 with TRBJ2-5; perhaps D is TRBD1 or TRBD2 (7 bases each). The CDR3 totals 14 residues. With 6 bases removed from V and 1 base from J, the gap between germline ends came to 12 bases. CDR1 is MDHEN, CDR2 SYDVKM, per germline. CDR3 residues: CASSRGGAQETQYF. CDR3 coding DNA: TGTGCCAGCAGCAGGGGGGGGGCCCAAGAGACCCAGTACTTC. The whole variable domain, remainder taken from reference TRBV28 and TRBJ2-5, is DVKVTQSSRYLVKRTGEKVFLECVQDMDHENMFWYRQDPGLGLRLIYFSYDVKMKEKGDIPEGYSVSREKKERFSLILESASTNQTSMYLCASSRGGAQETQYFGPGTRLLVL.

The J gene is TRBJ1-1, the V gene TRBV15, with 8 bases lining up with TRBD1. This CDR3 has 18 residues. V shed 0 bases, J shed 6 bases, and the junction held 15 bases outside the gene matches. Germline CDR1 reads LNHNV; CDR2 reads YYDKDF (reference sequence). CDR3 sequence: CATSREVGGQGRVAEAFF. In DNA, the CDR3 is TGTGCCACCAGCAGAGAGGTAGGAGGACAGGGCAGAGTGGCTGAAGCTTTCTTT.

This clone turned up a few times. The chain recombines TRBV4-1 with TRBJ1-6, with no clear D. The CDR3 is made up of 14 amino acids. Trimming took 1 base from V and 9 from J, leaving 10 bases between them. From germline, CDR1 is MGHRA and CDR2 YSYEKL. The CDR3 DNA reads TGCGCCAGCAGCCAAGGTGGGGAGGGTTCACCCCTCCACTTT. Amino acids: CASSQGGEGSPLHF.

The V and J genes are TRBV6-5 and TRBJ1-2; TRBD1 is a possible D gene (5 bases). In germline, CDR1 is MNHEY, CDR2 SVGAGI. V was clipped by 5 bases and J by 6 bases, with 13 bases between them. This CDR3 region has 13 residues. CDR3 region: CASSPGVSDGYTF. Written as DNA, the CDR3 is TGTGCCAGCAGTCCGGGGGTCAGTGATGGCTACACCTTC.

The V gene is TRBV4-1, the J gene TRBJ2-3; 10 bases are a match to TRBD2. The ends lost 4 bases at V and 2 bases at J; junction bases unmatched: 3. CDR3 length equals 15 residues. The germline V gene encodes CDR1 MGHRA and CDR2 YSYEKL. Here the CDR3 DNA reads TGCGCCAGCAGCCTCCTAGCGGGGGCCACAGATACGCAGTATTTT. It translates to CASSLLAGATDTQYF.

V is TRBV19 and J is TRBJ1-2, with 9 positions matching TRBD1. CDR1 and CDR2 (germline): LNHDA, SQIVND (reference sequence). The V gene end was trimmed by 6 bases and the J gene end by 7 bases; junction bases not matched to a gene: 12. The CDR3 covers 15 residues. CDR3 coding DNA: TGTGCCAGTAGGCTCCCGGGACAGGGAGTTATTGGCTACACCTTC. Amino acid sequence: CASRLPGQGVIGYTF.

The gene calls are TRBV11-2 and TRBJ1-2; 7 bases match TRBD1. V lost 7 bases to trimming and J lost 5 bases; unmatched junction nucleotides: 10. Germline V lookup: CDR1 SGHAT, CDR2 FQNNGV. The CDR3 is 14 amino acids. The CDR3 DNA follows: TGTGCCAGCACCAGGGGGGGCGCGGAATATGGCTACACCTTC. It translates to CASTRGGAEYGYTF.

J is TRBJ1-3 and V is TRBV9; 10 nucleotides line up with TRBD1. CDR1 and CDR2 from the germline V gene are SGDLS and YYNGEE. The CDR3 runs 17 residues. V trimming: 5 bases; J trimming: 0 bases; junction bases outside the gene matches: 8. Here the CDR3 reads CASSRTGGPISGNTIYF. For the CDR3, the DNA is TGTGCCAGCAGTCGGACAGGGGGTCCTATCTCTGGAAACACCATATATTTT.

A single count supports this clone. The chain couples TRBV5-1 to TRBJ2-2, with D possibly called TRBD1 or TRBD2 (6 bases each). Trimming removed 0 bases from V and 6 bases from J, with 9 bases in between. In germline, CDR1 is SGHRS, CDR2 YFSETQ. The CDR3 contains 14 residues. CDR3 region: CASSLAGEAGELFF. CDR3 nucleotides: TGCGCCAGCAGCTTGGCAGGGGAGGCCGGGGAGCTGTTTTTT.

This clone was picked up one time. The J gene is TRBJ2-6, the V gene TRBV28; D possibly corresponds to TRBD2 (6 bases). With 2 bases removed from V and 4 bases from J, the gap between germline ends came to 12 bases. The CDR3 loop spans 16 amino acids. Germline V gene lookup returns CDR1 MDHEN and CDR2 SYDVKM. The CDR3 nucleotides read TGTGCCAGCAGTTTACCTCGGGGGAGCGGGGCCAACGTCCTGACTTTC. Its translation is CASSLPRGSGANVLTF.

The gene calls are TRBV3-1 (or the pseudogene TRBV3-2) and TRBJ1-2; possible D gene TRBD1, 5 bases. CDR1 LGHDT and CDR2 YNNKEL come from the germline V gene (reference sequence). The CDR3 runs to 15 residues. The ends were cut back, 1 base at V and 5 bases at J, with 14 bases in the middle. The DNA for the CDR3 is TGTGCCAGCAGCCAAGTCCCGGACACGGCGTATGGCTACACCTTC. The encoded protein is CASSQVPDTAYGYTF.

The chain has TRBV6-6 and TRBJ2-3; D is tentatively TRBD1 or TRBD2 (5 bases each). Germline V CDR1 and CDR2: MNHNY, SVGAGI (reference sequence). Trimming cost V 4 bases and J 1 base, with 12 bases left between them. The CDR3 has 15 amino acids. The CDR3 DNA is TGTGCCAGCAGTTCGCAGGGAGACGGCACAGATACGCAGTATTTT. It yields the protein CASSSQGDGTDTQYF.

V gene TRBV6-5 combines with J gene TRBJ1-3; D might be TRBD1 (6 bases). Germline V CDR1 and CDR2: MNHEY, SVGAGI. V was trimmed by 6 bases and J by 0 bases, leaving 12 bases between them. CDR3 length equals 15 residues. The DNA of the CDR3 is TGTGCCAGCAGCCTGACAGGAAGCTCTGGAAACACCATATATTTT. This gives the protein CASSLTGSSGNTIYF.

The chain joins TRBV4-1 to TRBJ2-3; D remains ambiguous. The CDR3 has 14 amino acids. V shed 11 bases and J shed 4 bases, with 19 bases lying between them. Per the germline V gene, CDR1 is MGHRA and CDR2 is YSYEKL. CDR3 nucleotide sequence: TGCGCCTCTCGTCAGGCTACCATAGCAGATACGCAGTATTTT. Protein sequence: CASRQATIADTQYF.

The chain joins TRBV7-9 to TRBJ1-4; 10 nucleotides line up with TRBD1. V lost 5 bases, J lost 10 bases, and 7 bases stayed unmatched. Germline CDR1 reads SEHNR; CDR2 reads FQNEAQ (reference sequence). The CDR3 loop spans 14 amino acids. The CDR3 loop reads CASSAGTGDRKLFF. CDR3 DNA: TGTGCCAGCAGCGCCGGGACAGGGGATAGAAAACTGTTTTTT.

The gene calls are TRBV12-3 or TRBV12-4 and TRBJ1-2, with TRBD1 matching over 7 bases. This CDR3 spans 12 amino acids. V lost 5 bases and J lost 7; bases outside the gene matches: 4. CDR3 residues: CASSGRGPGYTF. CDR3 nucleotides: TGTGCCAGCAGTGGGAGGGGGCCTGGCTACACCTTC.

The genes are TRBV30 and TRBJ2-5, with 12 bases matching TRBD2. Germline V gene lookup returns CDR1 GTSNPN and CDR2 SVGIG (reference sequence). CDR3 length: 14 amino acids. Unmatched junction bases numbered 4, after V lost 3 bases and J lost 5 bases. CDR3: CAWSLTSGGETQYF. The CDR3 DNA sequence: TGTGCCTGGAGCCTGACTAGCGGGGGTGAGACCCAGTACTTC.

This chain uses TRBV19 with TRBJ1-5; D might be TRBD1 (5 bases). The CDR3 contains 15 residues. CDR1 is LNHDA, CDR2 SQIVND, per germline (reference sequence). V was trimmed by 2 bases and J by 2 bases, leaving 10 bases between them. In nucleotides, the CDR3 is TGTGCCAGTAGTATAAGCAGGGTAGGCAATCAGCCCCAGCATTTT. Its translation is CASSISRVGNQPQHF.

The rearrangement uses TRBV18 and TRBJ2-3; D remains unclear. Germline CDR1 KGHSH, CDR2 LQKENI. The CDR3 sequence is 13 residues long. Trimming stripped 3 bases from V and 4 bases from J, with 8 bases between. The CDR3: CASSPRSPDTQYF. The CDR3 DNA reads TGTGCCAGCTCACCTAGGAGCCCAGATACGCAGTATTTT.

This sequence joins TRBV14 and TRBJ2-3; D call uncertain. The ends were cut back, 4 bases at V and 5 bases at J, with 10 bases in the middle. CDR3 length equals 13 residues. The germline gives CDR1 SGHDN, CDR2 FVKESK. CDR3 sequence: CASSPAWGDTQYF. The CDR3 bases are TGTGCCAGCAGCCCGGCGTGGGGAGATACGCAGTATTTT.

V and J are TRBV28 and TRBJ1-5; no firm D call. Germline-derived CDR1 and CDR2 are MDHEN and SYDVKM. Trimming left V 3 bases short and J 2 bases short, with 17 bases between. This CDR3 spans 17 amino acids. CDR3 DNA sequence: TGTGCCAGCAGTTTCAAGTTCGGTAGCGGAGGCAATCAGCCCCAGCATTTT. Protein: CASSFKFGSGGNQPQHF.

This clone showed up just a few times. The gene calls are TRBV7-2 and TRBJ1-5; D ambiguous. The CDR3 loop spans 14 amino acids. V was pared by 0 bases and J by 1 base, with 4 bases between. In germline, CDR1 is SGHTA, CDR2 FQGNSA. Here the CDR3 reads CASSLAGSNQPQHF. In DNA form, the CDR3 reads TGTGCCAGCAGCTTAGCAGGGAGCAATCAGCCCCAGCATTTT.